The 20 T cell receptor beta chains presented below share a single source sample, sequenced in a study of T-cell memory formation after mild COVID-19. TCRdb processed the 5' RACE reads anew with MiXCR; each CDR3 protein has one entry. The data contain 150,000 to 200,000 distinct CDR3 sequences, 30% to 35% of them singletons. The sequenced sample consisted of PBMCs or a T cell subset sorted from them (not recorded which). The receptor set was obtained from an adult woman who had mild COVID-19 (a few samples of this study predate the infection). Cell type and time point are not known.

This clonotype came up a few times. V and J are TRBV3-1 and TRBJ2-7, with 7 bases lining up with TRBD1. The CDR3 runs 15 residues. V gave up 5 bases and J gave up 1 base; unmatched junction bases: 8. Germline assignment: CDR1 LGHDT and CDR2 YNNKEL (reference sequence). CDR3 protein: CASSWTSTGSYEQYF. In DNA form, the CDR3 reads TGTGCCAGCAGCTGGACCTCGACAGGGTCCTACGAGCAGTACTTC.

In DNA, the CDR3 is TGTGCCACCAGCTCTCCGGGACTTAACACTGAAGCTTTCTTT. Its protein is CATSSPGLNTEAFF. This rearrangement joins TRBV24-1 to TRBJ1-1, with TRBD1 as a possible D gene (5 bases). Trimming took 7 bases from V and 2 from J, leaving 13 bases between them. The CDR3 sequence is 14 residues long. Germline lookup yields CDR1 KGHDR and CDR2 SFDVKD.

The chain has TRBV6-6 and TRBJ2-1; D ambiguous. V lost 2 bases to trimming and J lost 8 bases, with 13 bases between them. Germline CDR1 MNHNY, CDR2 SVGAGI (reference sequence). There are 14 residues in the CDR3. The CDR3 spells CASSYARQSHEQFF. The CDR3 DNA reads as TGTGCCAGCAGTTACGCGCGGCAGAGCCATGAGCAGTTCTTC.

V and J are TRBV5-5 and TRBJ1-1; TRBD1 matches 10 bases. The germline gives CDR1 SGHKS, CDR2 YYEKEE (reference sequence). This CDR3 comprises 15 residues. V dropped 1 base and J dropped 10; count of bases not matched to a gene: 10. The CDR3 DNA reads TGTGCCAGCAGCTTGCGGGGGGACAGGGGACAAGGAGCTTTCTTT. This sequence encodes CASSLRGDRGQGAFF. Supplemented by reference TRBV5-5 and TRBJ1-1, the full variable domain reads DAGVTQSPTHLIKTRGQQVTLRCSPISGHKSVSWYQQVLGQGPQFIFQYYEKEERGRGNFPDRFSARQFPNYSSELNVNALLLGDSALYLCASSLRGDRGQGAFFGQGTRLTVV.

This clonotype was counted many times. V is TRBV27 and J is TRBJ2-3; 10 positions agree with TRBD1. The germline V gene has CDR1 MNHEY and CDR2 SMNVEV (reference sequence). The CDR3 spans 17 residues. V dropped 4 bases and J dropped 2; count of bases not matched to a gene: 9. CDR3 sequence reads: CASSWTGGSLFTDTQYF. Written as DNA, the CDR3 is TGTGCCAGCAGTTGGACAGGGGGGAGCCTCTTCACAGATACGCAGTATTTT.

The chain uses TRBV7-6 and TRBJ2-5, with 9 bases lining up with TRBD1. Germline lookup yields CDR1 SGHVS and CDR2 FNYEAQ. The V gene end was trimmed by 5 bases and the J gene end by 2 bases; junction bases not matched to a gene: 6. The CDR3 covers 15 residues. In DNA form, the CDR3 reads TGTGCCAGCAGCAAACAGGGGGCCCTACAAGAGACCCAGTACTTC. Protein sequence: CASSKQGALQETQYF.

This clonotype was seen a single time. The chain is built from TRBV5-5 and TRBJ1-2; D might be TRBD1 (5 bases). V lost 4 bases and J 1 base, leaving 14 bases between the germline ends. Germline CDR1 is SGHKS and CDR2 is YYEKEE (reference sequence). This CDR3 spans 15 amino acids. CDR3 residues: CASSAFGGLNYGYTF. The CDR3 bases are TGTGCCAGCAGCGCGTTCGGGGGACTTAACTATGGCTACACCTTC. Looking up the rest from reference TRBV5-5 and TRBJ1-2 gives the full variable domain: DAGVTQSPTHLIKTRGQQVTLRCSPISGHKSVSWYQQVLGQGPQFIFQYYEKEERGRGNFPDRFSARQFPNYSSELNVNALLLGDSALYLCASSAFGGLNYGYTFGSGTRLTVV.

This clonotype appeared many times. This chain connects TRBV7-2 to TRBJ2-5; 8 bases are shared with TRBD2. The germline V gene has CDR1 SGHTA and CDR2 FQGNSA. CDR3 length equals 16 residues. The V segment lost 1 base and the J segment 9 bases; nucleotides outside the gene matches: 13. The CDR3 bases are TGTGCCAGCAGCTTAGTTTTTACGGGGGGGGAGGCGGCCCAGTACTTC. Translated: CASSLVFTGGEAAQYF.

V and J are TRBV11-2 and TRBJ2-7; 7 nucleotides agree with TRBD1. With V trimmed by 11 bases and J by 2 bases, 9 bases remained unmatched. This CDR3 spans 13 amino acids. Per germline, CDR1 SGHAT and CDR2 FQNNGV. The CDR3 nucleotides are TGTGCCTTAAAGGACAGGAATACCTACGAGCAGTACTTC. It codes for CALKDRNTYEQYF.

The chain employs TRBV18 and TRBJ2-2; 10 bases align to TRBD1. This CDR3 has 17 amino acids. V lost 3 bases and J lost 7; bases outside the gene matches: 11. Per the germline V gene, CDR1 is KGHSH and CDR2 is LQKENI. The CDR3 spells CASSPTDRDRGGGELFF. The CDR3 nucleotides are TGTGCCAGCTCACCCACGGACCGGGACAGGGGTGGCGGGGAGCTGTTTTTT.

This chain uses TRBV27 with TRBJ1-1, with 7 bases identical to TRBD1. Looked up from germline, CDR1 is MNHEY and CDR2 is SMNVEV (reference sequence). The CDR3 spans 14 residues. V was clipped by 5 bases and J by 4 bases; unmatched bases: 7. In DNA, the CDR3 is TGTGCCAGCAGTAGACTACAGGGGATCACTGAAGCTTTCTTT. It translates to CASSRLQGITEAFF.

This clonotype was recorded a few times. J is TRBJ2-5 and V is TRBV6-2 or TRBV6-3; the match to TRBD1 covers 8 bases. This CDR3 comprises 15 residues. The ends lost 2 bases at V and 1 base at J; junction bases unmatched: 3. Germline CDR1 reads MNHEY; CDR2 reads SVGEGT. For the CDR3, the DNA is TGTGCCAGCAGTTACCACAGGGGGTTCCAAGAGACCCAGTACTTC. It codes for CASSYHRGFQETQYF.

This clonotype has only a few counts. The chain uses TRBV7-8 and TRBJ2-5; the D is unclear. The CDR3 sequence is 16 residues long. The germline gives CDR1 SGHVS, CDR2 FQNEAQ. Trimming pared 1 base from V and 2 bases from J, leaving 14 bases between. CDR3 residues: CASSLGPGGLQETQYF. The CDR3, as DNA: TGTGCCAGCAGCTTAGGCCCGGGCGGCCTACAAGAGACCCAGTACTTC.

This clonotype appeared a few times. V usage is TRBV30 and J usage is TRBJ2-2; 14 bases align to TRBD2. CDR1 and CDR2 from the germline V gene are GTSNPN and SVGIG (reference sequence). This CDR3 has 16 residues. Unmatched junction bases numbered 8, after V lost 3 bases and J lost 8 bases. DNA of the CDR3: TGTGCCTGGAGGGGGCCGGGACTAGCGGGGGAAGGGGAGCTGTTTTTT. Its translation is CAWRGPGLAGEGELFF.

This clonotype was detected a few times. The rearrangement links TRBV11-3 to TRBJ2-2, with unresolved D. The CDR3 runs to 14 residues. V lost 5 bases to trimming and J lost 1 base, with 8 bases between them. Germline loops: CDR1 SGHNT, CDR2 YENEEA. CDR3 in amino acids: CASSPRLNTGELFF. DNA of the CDR3: TGTGCCAGCAGCCCACGCTTGAACACCGGGGAGCTGTTTTTT.

The chain is built from TRBV19 and TRBJ2-5; 10 nucleotides align to TRBD2. V lost 8 bases and J lost 3; bases outside the gene matches: 9. CDR1 is LNHDA and CDR2 is SQIVND in the germline V gene (reference sequence). The CDR3 runs 15 residues. The CDR3 spells CASAQAGGPKETQYF. The CDR3 coding sequence is TGTGCCAGTGCCCAAGCGGGAGGGCCTAAAGAGACCCAGTACTTC.

The chain uses TRBV11-3 and TRBJ2-1; 15 nucleotides match TRBD2. Trimming at V came to 3 bases and at J to 3 bases, leaving 18 bases not matched to a gene. Germline assignment: CDR1 SGHNT and CDR2 YENEEA. The CDR3 is 22 amino acids. In DNA form, the CDR3 reads TGTGCCAGCAGCTTGACCCCAAACAGGGTGGGACTAGCGGGGGGAATCTACAATGAGCAGTTCTTC. This translates into CASSLTPNRVGLAGGIYNEQFF.

This sequence joins TRBV2 and TRBJ1-2; D is unresolved. The CDR3 is made up of 12 amino acids. Germline loops: CDR1 SNHLY, CDR2 FYNNEI. Trimming removed 6 bases at V and 8 bases at J, with 13 bases between. The CDR3, as DNA: TGTGCCAGCAGCCCCGTGGCGGGAGGCTACACCTTC. Residues: CASSPVAGGYTF.

A single count supports this clonotype. The V and J genes are TRBV16 and TRBJ1-1; D is ambiguous. Germline-derived CDR1 and CDR2 are KGHSY and FQNENV. The CDR3 runs to 13 residues. The V end was cut by 1 base, the J end by 4 bases, with 7 bases between. The CDR3 DNA sequence: TGTGCCAGCAGCCAATATGGCACCACTGAAGCTTTCTTT. Amino acids: CASSQYGTTEAFF.

This clonotype was detected a few times. This chain links TRBV6-2 or TRBV6-3 with TRBJ2-7; 8 nucleotides align to TRBD2. Per germline, CDR1 MNHEY and CDR2 SVGEGT. The CDR3 is made up of 18 amino acids. V lost 0 bases and J lost 1; bases outside the gene matches: 11. CDR3 sequence reads: CASSYSKGREASSYEQYF. The CDR3 DNA is TGTGCCAGCAGTTACTCGAAGGGGCGGGAGGCCAGTTCCTACGAGCAGTACTTC.